The entry that follows covers one T cell receptor (beta chain) sequence. The antigen remains unidentified. The data stem from a study of T cell responses to AZD1222 COVID-19 vaccine. The CDR3 consists of 16 residues. Per germline, CDR1 LNHDA and CDR2 SQIVND (reference sequence). V was shortened by 3 bases and J by 5 bases, with 19 bases between the two germline ends. Regarding the study as a whole: Donors in the cohort were predominantly white British and more often female, and clonal diversity was possibly underestimated. Seropositivity was recorded at baseline in only six AZD1222 recipients. Only after the peak T cell response were repertoires sampled. Variant regions that are unmutated are reportedly the target of nearly half of spike-specific TCRs.

TCRdb keeps only in-frame clones here, not all; method: immunoSEQ multiplex PCR. The sample has some 180,000 clones, roughly nine tenths seen once; the top ten hold 1.5% to 2%. V and J are TRBV19 and TRBJ1-2; D is unresolved. Sequencing was performed on peripheral blood, taken 28 days after the second AZD1222 dose. The receptor was derived from an adult who received the AZD1222 COVID-19 vaccine. As DNA, the CDR3 is TGTGCCAGTAGTATCGGGAAGGTGGCTGCCGGTTATGGCTACACCTTC. Translating it yields CASSIGKVAAGYGYTF.